A selection of T cell receptor beta chains follows, all from one sample in a study of blood T cell repertoires in COVID-19. This table comes from immunoSEQ multiplex PCR, and its TCRdb copy is limited to in-frame clones, with some not included. This table has roughly 74,000 clones, 80% to 90% appearing once. Material for sequencing was PBMCs or T cells enriched from blood (not recorded which). These receptors all come from a woman aged 45-59 years with acute COVID-19. The CDR3 runs from the conserved cysteine through the conserved F or W. The D gene is left open where the match is weak. Rows may omit the clone size; those that give it use once, few, many or a size class.

>TRBV2|.|.|TRBJ2-3
TGTGCCAGCAAGAAGGGTATGAGCGGGTGGGCCTCAGATACGCAGTATTTT
CASKKGMSGWASDTQYF
>TRBV19|.|.|TRBJ1-2
TGTGCCAGTAGGATGGACATTTTAGCGGACTATGGCTACACCTTC
CASRMDILADYGYTF
>TRBV7-8|.|TRBD2|TRBJ2-1
TGTGCCAGCAGCTTTTCTTGGACTAGCGTGCCTGAGCAGTTCTTC
CASSFSWTSVPEQFF
>TRBV4-2|once|TRBD1|TRBJ1-3
TGTGCCAGCAGCCCCGGGACAGCGGCTTACTCTGGAAACACCATATATTTT
CASSPGTAAYSGNTIYF
>TRBV5-4|.|TRBD2|TRBJ2-1
TGTGCCAGCAGCTTGGGTAGCGGGAACTCCTACAATGAGCAGTTCTTC
CASSLGSGNSYNEQFF
>TRBV5-4|.|.|TRBJ2-1
TGTGCCAGCAGCATGGACTCTTACAATGAGCAGTTCTTC
CASSMDSYNEQFF
>TRBV2|.|.|TRBJ1-2
TGTGCCAGCGGGCAGGGCTATGGCTACACCTTC
CASGQGYGYTF
>TRBV10-3|.|TRBD1|TRBJ1-3
TGTGCCATCGCGGGGACAGGGGCTGGAAACACCATATATTTT
CAIAGTGAGNTIYF
>TRBV7-2|.|TRBD1|TRBJ1-2
TGTGCCAGCAGCTCCAGGACAGGGGCTAACTATGGCTACACCTTC
CASSSRTGANYGYTF
>TRBV10-2|.|TRBD1|TRBJ1-1
TGCGCCAGCAGTCGAGGGGGCTCAAACACTGAAGCTTTCTTT
CASSRGGSNTEAFF
>TRBV29-1|once|TRBD1|TRBJ2-3
TGCAGCACATTGACAGGGGGCACAGATACGCAGTATTTT
CSTLTGGTDTQYF
>TRBV7-8|.|.|TRBJ2-2
TGTGCCAGCAGCTTTCCCCTCTTACGGGAGAAAGACACCGGGGAGCTGTTTTTT
CASSFPLLREKDTGELFF
>TRBV2|.|.|TRBJ1-2
TGTGCCAGCAGTGAAGCTCTCGAGTATGGCTACACCTTC
CASSEALEYGYTF
>TRBV7-9|.|TRBD1|TRBJ1-1
TGTGCCAGCGCGGAGCAGGGGGCGACAGAAGCTTTCTTT
CASAEQGATEAFF
>TRBV19|.|.|TRBJ1-5
TGTGCCAGTAGTATAGCGGGGGGGGCGGGCCATCAGCCCCAGCATTTT
CASSIAGGAGHQPQHF
>TRBV27|.|TRBD2|TRBJ2-1
TGTGCCAGCAGGTTGGGGGGGAATGAGCAGTTCTTC
CASRLGGNEQFF
>TRBV9|.|TRBD1|TRBJ1-1
TGTGCCAGCAGCGTAGGGACAGGGTGGAACACTGAAGCTTTCTTT
CASSVGTGWNTEAFF
>TRBV30|.|TRBD1|TRBJ2-5
TGTGCCTGCAGGGACAGGACAGGGGGCAAAGAGACCCAGTACTTC
CACRDRTGGKETQYF
>TRBV27|.|TRBD2|TRBJ2-5
TGTGCCAGCAGTTTAGTCTCGGGTCTAGCGGGAGTCCCAGAGACCCAGTACTTC
CASSLVSGLAGVPETQYF
>TRBV5-1|.|TRBD2|TRBJ2-1
TGCGCCAGCAGCTTTCGGACTAGCGGGAATGAGCAGTTCTTC
CASSFRTSGNEQFF
>TRBV27|.|.|TRBJ1-5
TGTGCCAGCAGTTTATCTAGATTCGGCAATCAGCCCCAGCATTTT
CASSLSRFGNQPQHF
>TRBV27|.|.|TRBJ1-2
TGTGCCAGCAGTTTGTTCGCAGGGGAGGGCTACACCTTC
CASSLFAGEGYTF
>TRBV18|.|TRBD2|TRBJ2-1
TGTGCCAGCTCACCGACTAGCGGCGGAGAAAATGAGCAGTTCTTC
CASSPTSGGENEQFF
>TRBV24-1|.|TRBD1|TRBJ1-2
TGTGCCACCAGTGACACGGGACAGGTTCCCTCTGGGGGCTACACCTTC
CATSDTGQVPSGGYTF
>TRBV7-9|.|TRBD1|TRBJ1-5
TGTGCCAGCAGCTTCCCAGGGGGTGGTCAGCCCCAGCATTTT
CASSFPGGGQPQHF
>TRBV6-1|once|TRBD1|TRBJ1-5
TGTGCCAGCAGTGAATACAGGGGGCTAGGGCAGCCCCAGCATTTT
CASSEYRGLGQPQHF
>TRBV3-1/TRBV3-2|.|.|TRBJ1-2
TGTGCCAGCAGCCAAGTCAGGGCAAATGGCTACACCTTC
CASSQVRANGYTF
>TRBV5-1|.|.|TRBJ2-6
TGCGCCAGCAGACTGAGCTCTGGGGCCAACGTCCTGACTTTC
CASRLSSGANVLTF
>TRBV5-4|once|TRBD2|TRBJ2-3
TGTGCCAGCAGCTCCGGACTAGGAGGCACAGATACGCAGTATTTT
CASSSGLGGTDTQYF
>TRBV25-1|.|.|TRBJ2-6
TGTGCCAGCCACAGCTCTGGGGCCAACGTCCTGACTTTC
CASHSSGANVLTF
>TRBV10-2|.|TRBD1|TRBJ1-1
TGCGCCACTCGGGACAGGGGGACTGAAGCTTTCTTT
CATRDRGTEAFF
>TRBV5-1|.|TRBD2|TRBJ2-1
TGCGCCAGCAGCTTCCCGACTAGCCGAGGCTCCTACAATGAGCAGTTCTTC
CASSFPTSRGSYNEQFF
>TRBV18|.|.|TRBJ1-1
TGTGCCAGCTCCTCGGCGGAGGAGGAAACTTTCTTT
CASSSAEEETFF
>TRBV7-9|.|TRBD1|TRBJ2-3
TGTGCCAGCAGAGGGACAGGGGGGAAAGATACGCAGTATTTT
CASRGTGGKDTQYF
>TRBV9|once|.|TRBJ2-1
TGTGCCAGCAGCGTCGGGAGCGTCCAGTACAATGAGCAGTTCTTC
CASSVGSVQYNEQFF
>TRBV6-5|.|.|TRBJ2-7
TGTGCCAGCAGTTCGACGGGACTGAAAGCCTACGAGCAGTACTTC
CASSSTGLKAYEQYF
>TRBV9|.|.|TRBJ1-1
TGTGCCAGCAGCGTAGTTAGGACAGAGAACACTGAAGCTTTCTTT
CASSVVRTENTEAFF
>TRBV6-2/TRBV6-3|once|TRBD1|TRBJ1-5
TGTGCCAGCAGTATCATCTCCTGGACAGGGGGGAATCAGCCCCAGCATTTT
CASSIISWTGGNQPQHF
>TRBV5-1|.|TRBD1|TRBJ2-3
TGCGCCAGCAGCTCGGACAGGGGGCCCACAGATACGCAGTATTTT
CASSSDRGPTDTQYF
>TRBV25-1|.|.|TRBJ2-5
TGTGCCAGCAGTGAAATTGGGGGCCCCTTCCAAGAGACCCAGTACTTC
CASSEIGGPFQETQYF
>TRBV19|.|.|TRBJ1-1
TGTGCCAGTAGTCTGAGCATGAACACTGAAGCTTTCTTT
CASSLSMNTEAFF